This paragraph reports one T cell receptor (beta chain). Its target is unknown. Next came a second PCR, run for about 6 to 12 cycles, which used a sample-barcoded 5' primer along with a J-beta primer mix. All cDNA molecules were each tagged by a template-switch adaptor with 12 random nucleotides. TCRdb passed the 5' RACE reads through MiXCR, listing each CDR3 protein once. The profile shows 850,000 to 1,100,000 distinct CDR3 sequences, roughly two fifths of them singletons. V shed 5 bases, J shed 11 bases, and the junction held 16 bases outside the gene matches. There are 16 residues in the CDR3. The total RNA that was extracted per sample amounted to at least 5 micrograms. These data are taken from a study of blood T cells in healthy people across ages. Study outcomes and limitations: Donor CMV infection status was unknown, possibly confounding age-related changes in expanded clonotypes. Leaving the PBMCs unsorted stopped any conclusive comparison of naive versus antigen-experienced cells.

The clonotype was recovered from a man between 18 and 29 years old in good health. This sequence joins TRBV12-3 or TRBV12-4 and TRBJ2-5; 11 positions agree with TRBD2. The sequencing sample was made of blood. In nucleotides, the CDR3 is TGTGCCAGCAGTCACTCTAGCGGGGGGAACTACGATGAGCAGTACTTC. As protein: CASSHSSGGNYDEQYF.